This TCR beta chain was documented in a study of blood T cell repertoires in COVID-19 (TCRdb year 2020). The study in broad terms: Samples from collaborators originated in the United States, Italy and Spain and spanned both the acute and convalescent phases of COVID-19. A de-identified subject ID, COVID-19 status, age in years and sex were almost always included in the sample metadata. The prospective study material was composed of cDNA or gDNA derived from T cells, B-cell-depleted T cells, or PBMCs. A freely available public database, intended as a resource for researchers studying the immune response to SARS-CoV-2, is where the repertoires were released. Where HLA class I and class II types were available, the types were taken from metadata supplied by the sample provider, not from assay-based typing. The samples were drawn from the first 160 participants of the ongoing ImmuneRACE study and from about 1,200 subjects provided by 6 global collaborators. The dataset comprised deeply sampled blood TCRbeta repertoires from subjects exposed to, actively infected with, or recovered from COVID-19. Study-wide findings and limitations: The quantity of clinical and demographic metadata differed by source and by participant and was supplied without curation.

The collaborating institutions used their own protocols to collect whole blood in K2EDTA tubes. For TCRbeta analysis, collaborators shipped samples in one of three forms: frozen whole blood, isolated PBMCs, or DNA extracted from either of those sample types. In the case of this clone: Its antigen is still unknown. No quality values exist for individual bases; no much larger clone is one base distant.

The immunoSEQ Assay, a bias-controlled multiplex PCR, was used to amplify TCRbeta CDR3 regions from genomic DNA. Per the source publication's procedure: Within the assay, amplification of reference gene primers was used to estimate how many nucleated cells each sample contained. To quantify the absolute abundance of each unique TCRbeta CDR3 rearrangement, sequence reads were collapsed and filtered. For each sample, productive Simpson clonality was calculated as the square root of Simpson's diversity index across productive rearrangements. The immuneACCESS repertoire file appears here via TCRdb, limited to in-frame rearrangements. These files lack a portion of the clones; in checked studies, under half of the deficit traces to unresolved V genes, and the cause of the others is not known. That table furnishes V, J and clone size, whereas the DNA furnished D and trimming. The sample includes 80,000 to 100,000 clones, with roughly 86% observed a single time. Jointly, the top ten make up 10% to 13% of the sample.

V lost 3 bases and J lost 3 bases; the stretch between them is 14 bases long. CDR1 KGHDR and CDR2 SFDVKD are derived from the germline V gene. The CDR3 holds 15 amino acids from the cysteine to the phenylalanine. Left in the record is the CDR3 DNA by itself, 45 bases read in frame from the first base. The TCR originated in a man aged 50 to 59 with acute or convalescent COVID-19. The chain is encoded by TRBV24-1 joined to TRBJ2-7; 8 matching bases give a weak D call of TRBD1. Sequences were obtained from peripheral blood. At the DNA level, the sequence is TGTGCCACCAGTGATAACAGGGGGGGGGACTACGAGCAGTACTTC. This yields the protein CATSDNRGGDYEQYF.